The sample holds a few counts of the clone carrying this TCR beta chain. This sample's TCRbeta library carried unique molecular identifier barcodes. TCRdb reanalysed the PCR reads using MiXCR and keeps one entry per CDR3 protein. The table records about 340,000 distinct CDR3 sequences, under 20% of them present only once. This specimen comes from a study of T-cell reconstitution after alpha-beta-depleted transplantation in children. Germline V gene data show CDR1 as KGHSH and CDR2 as LQKENI. The CDR3 consists of 16 residues. Unmatched junction bases numbered 9, after V lost 5 bases and J lost 8 bases.

This TCR was recovered from a male patient aged 2 to 9 who had a stem cell transplant for acute lymphoblastic leukemia, so the T cells may come from the graft donor. The rearrangement links TRBV18 to TRBJ2-1; 13 bases are shared with TRBD2. The material was PBMCs, mostly from graft donor cells, obtained 360 days after TCRalphabeta/CD19-depleted stem cell transplant. CDR3 coding DNA: TGTGCCAGCTCAGGCGCGGGACTAGCGGGATTTGATGAGCAGTTCTTC. Amino acid sequence: CASSGAGLAGFDEQFF.